This TCR beta chain came from a study of cytomegalovirus exposure and HLA in healthy donors. A multiplex PCR was run with 60 Vbeta primers and 13 Jbeta primers. Assay: immunoSEQ multiplex PCR; the TCRdb copy retains only in-frame clones and omits some. The data show under 150,000 clones, about three quarters seen once. Though probably carrying unrecorded immune exposures, donors were nominally healthy at sampling. This CDR3 spans 12 amino acids. The trim removed 5 bases at V and 10 bases at J, leaving 4 bases unmatched. CDR1 SGHRS and CDR2 YFSETQ come from the germline V gene. This clonotype was obtained from a human donor in good health. The chain is built from TRBV5-1 and TRBJ2-1, with 9 bases identical to TRBD2. Sequenced sample: PBMCs. DNA of the CDR3: TGCGCCAGCAGGGCGGGGGGGCGGGAGCAGTTCTTC. Encoded protein: CASRAGGREQFF. The full variable domain, in which reference TRBV5-1 and TRBJ2-1 provide the parts outside the CDR3, is KAGVTQTPRYLIKTRGQQVTLSCSPISGHRSVSWYQQTPGQGLQFLFEYFSETQRNKGNFPGRFSGRQFSNSRSEMNVSTLELGDSALYLCASRAGGREQFFGPGTRLTVL.